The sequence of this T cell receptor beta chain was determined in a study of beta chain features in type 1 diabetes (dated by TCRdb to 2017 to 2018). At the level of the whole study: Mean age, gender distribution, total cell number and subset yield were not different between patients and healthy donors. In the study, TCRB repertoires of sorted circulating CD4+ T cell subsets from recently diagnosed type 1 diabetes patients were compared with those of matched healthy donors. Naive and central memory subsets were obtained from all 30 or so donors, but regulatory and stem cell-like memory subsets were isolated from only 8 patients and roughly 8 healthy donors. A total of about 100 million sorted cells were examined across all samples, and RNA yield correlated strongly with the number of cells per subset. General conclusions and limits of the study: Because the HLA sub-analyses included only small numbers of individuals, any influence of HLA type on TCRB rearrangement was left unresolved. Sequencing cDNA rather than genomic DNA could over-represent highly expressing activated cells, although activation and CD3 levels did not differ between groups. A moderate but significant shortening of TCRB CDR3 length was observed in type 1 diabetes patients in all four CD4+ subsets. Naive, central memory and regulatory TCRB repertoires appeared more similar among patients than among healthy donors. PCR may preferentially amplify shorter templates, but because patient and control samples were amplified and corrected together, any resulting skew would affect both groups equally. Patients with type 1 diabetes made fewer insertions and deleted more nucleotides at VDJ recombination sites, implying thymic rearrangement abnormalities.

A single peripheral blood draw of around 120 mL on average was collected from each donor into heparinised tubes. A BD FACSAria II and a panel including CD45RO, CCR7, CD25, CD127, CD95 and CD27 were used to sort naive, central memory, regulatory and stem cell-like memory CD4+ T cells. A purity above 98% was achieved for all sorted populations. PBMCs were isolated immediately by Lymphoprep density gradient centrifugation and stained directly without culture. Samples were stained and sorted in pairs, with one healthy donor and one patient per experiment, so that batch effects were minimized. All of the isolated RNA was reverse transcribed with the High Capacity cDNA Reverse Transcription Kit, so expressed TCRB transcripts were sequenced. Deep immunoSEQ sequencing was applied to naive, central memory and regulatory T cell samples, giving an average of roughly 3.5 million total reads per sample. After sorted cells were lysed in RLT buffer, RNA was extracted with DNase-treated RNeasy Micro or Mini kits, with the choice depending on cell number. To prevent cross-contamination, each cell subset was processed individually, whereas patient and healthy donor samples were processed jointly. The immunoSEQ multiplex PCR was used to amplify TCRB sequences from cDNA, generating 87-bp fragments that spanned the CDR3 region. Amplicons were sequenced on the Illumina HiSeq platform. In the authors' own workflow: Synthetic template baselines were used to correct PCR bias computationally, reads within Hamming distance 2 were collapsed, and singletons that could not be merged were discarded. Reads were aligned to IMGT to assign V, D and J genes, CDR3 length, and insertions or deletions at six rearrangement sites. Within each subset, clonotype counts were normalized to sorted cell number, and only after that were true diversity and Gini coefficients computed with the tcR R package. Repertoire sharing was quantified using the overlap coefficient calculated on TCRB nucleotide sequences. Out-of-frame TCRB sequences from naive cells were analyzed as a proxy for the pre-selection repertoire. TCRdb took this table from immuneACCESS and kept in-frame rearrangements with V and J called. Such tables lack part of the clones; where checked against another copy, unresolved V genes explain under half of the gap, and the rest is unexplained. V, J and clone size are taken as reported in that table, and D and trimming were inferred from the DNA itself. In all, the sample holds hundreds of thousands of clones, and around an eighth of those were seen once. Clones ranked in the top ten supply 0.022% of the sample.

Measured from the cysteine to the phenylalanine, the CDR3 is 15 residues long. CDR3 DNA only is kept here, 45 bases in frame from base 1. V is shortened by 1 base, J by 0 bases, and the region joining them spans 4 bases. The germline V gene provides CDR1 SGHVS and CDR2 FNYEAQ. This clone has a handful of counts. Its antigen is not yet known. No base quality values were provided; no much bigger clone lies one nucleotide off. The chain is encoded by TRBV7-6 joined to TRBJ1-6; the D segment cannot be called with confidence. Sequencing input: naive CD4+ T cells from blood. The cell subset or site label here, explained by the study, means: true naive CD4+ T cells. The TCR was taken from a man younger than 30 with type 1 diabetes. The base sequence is TGTGCCAGCAGCTTAGAAAGCTCCTATAATTCACCCCTCCACTTT. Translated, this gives CASSLESSYNSPLHF.